These 14 T cell receptor beta chains share one sample of origin, sequenced in a study of shared T cell receptors in the human thymus. Some clones are missing from TCRdb's copy, which holds only in-frame ones; the method was immunoSEQ multiplex PCR. The sample shows around 730,000 clones, 80% to 90% of them seen only once. These sequences were also reported in another study, on human thymus T cells.

Sequences were obtained from thymocytes. These receptors came from a girl under two years old with a congenital heart defect.

CDR3 protein: CAWSSGFNEQFF. As DNA, the CDR3 is TGTGCCTGGAGTTCGGGTTTCAATGAGCAGTTCTTC. V gene TRBV30 combines with J gene TRBJ2-1, with D unresolved. Germline values: CDR1 GTSNPN, CDR2 SVGIG (reference sequence). This CDR3 region has 12 residues. The V end was cut by 2 bases, the J end by 6 bases, with 8 bases between.

DNA of the CDR3: TGTGCCAGCAGCTTGGAGGGGCAGGGTGGGGAAAAACTGTTTTTT. Amino acids: CASSLEGQGGEKLFF. J is TRBJ1-4 and V is TRBV5-4; maybe TRBD1 (5 bases). Germline-derived CDR1 and CDR2 are SGHNT and YYREEE (reference sequence). There are 15 residues in the CDR3. V shed 0 bases and J shed 8 bases, with 14 bases lying between them.

The rearrangement joins TRBV19 to TRBJ2-7; D perhaps matches TRBD1 (6 bases). Trimming stripped 0 bases from V and 7 bases from J, with 7 bases between. The CDR3 runs 12 residues. The germline V gene encodes CDR1 LNHDA and CDR2 SQIVND (reference sequence). The CDR3 region is CASSIDTGEQYF. Written as DNA, the CDR3 is TGTGCCAGTAGTATAGATACAGGGGAGCAGTACTTC.

This sequence joins TRBV5-6 and TRBJ1-1; D remains unclear. CDR3 length: 13 residues. Germline-derived CDR1 and CDR2 are SGHDT and YYEEEE. V was clipped by 5 bases and J by 4 bases, with 12 bases between them. CDR3 amino acids: CASRNLRFTEAFF. The DNA for the CDR3 is TGTGCCAGCAGAAACCTGAGGTTCACTGAAGCTTTCTTT.

The rearrangement uses TRBV28 and TRBJ2-3, with 9 bases identical to TRBD2. CDR1 and CDR2 (germline): MDHEN, SYDVKM. V lost 5 bases to trimming and J lost 6 bases; unmatched junction nucleotides: 18. The CDR3 loop spans 18 amino acids. The CDR3, as DNA: TGTGCCAGCAGTCCATTCATCATTAGCGGGGGAGCCTGGGATACGCAGTATTTT. This sequence encodes CASSPFIISGGAWDTQYF.

The V and J genes are TRBV7-9 and TRBJ2-5; 12 bases fit TRBD1. V was pared by 10 bases and J by 5 bases, with 11 bases of the junction left unmatched. There are 15 residues in the CDR3. Germline values: CDR1 SEHNR, CDR2 FQNEAQ (reference sequence). CDR3 sequence reads: CATTPGQGARETQYF. CDR3 nucleotide sequence: TGTGCCACCACTCCGGGACAGGGGGCGCGGGAGACCCAGTACTTC.

CDR3 amino acids: CASTLGGTGNTEAFF. DNA of the CDR3: TGTGCCAGCACCCTAGGAGGGACAGGCAACACTGAAGCTTTCTTT. The genes are TRBV11-2 and TRBJ1-1; 8 positions match TRBD1. Germline trimming cut 7 bases from V and 2 bases from J; bases unmatched to any gene: 9. CDR1 is SGHAT, CDR2 FQNNGV, per germline. The CDR3 totals 15 residues.

The V call is TRBV9, the J call TRBJ1-1; D may be TRBD1 (5 bases). V was cut by 6 bases and J by 3 bases, with 18 bases left in between. The CDR3 runs to 15 residues. Germline V gene lookup returns CDR1 SGDLS and CDR2 YYNGEE. Here the CDR3 DNA reads TGTGCCAGCATGCCAGGCCGAGGAGGGGACACTGAAGCTTTCTTT. It specifies CASMPGRGGDTEAFF.

The rearrangement uses TRBV14 and TRBJ2-2, with D maybe TRBD1 (5 bases). Germline V lookup: CDR1 SGHDN, CDR2 FVKESK. Trimming took 3 bases from V and 3 from J, leaving 17 bases between them. The CDR3 spans 17 residues. CDR3 residues: CASSHYCQGWDTGELFF. The CDR3 region has the DNA TGTGCCAGCAGCCATTATTGCCAGGGTTGGGACACCGGGGAGCTGTTTTTT.

The chain uses TRBV27 and TRBJ2-7, with no clear D. This CDR3 is 14 amino acids long. Trimming pared 6 bases from V and 0 bases from J, leaving 12 bases between. CDR1 and CDR2 from the germline V gene are MNHEY and SMNVEV (reference sequence). For the CDR3, the DNA is TGTGCCAGCAGGTTTAAAAGGAGCTCCTACGAGCAGTACTTC. Protein sequence: CASRFKRSSYEQYF.

The V gene is TRBV5-6, the J gene TRBJ2-5; 7 positions match TRBD1. The germline CDR1 and CDR2 sequences are SGHDT and YYEEEE. The CDR3 sequence is 14 residues long. V lost 2 bases to trimming and J lost 5 bases; unmatched junction nucleotides: 6. CDR3 DNA: TGTGCCAGCAGCTTTTCCGACAGGGTGGAGACCCAGTACTTC. Translated: CASSFSDRVETQYF.

This chain joins TRBV28 and TRBJ1-1; TRBD1 matches 9 bases. CDR1 and CDR2 from the germline V gene are MDHEN and SYDVKM. This CDR3 spans 19 amino acids. V shed 2 bases, J shed 5 bases, and the junction held 18 bases outside the gene matches. The CDR3 protein is CASSLLPHGTGPIRTEAFF. The CDR3, as DNA: TGTGCCAGCAGTTTACTCCCTCACGGGACAGGGCCTATTAGAACTGAAGCTTTCTTT.

The chain recombines TRBV27 with TRBJ1-1; the match to TRBD1 covers 7 bases. The germline CDR1 and CDR2 sequences are MNHEY and SMNVEV (reference sequence). The length of the CDR3 is 17 residues. Germline trimming cut 1 base from V and 1 base from J; bases unmatched to any gene: 9. CDR3 protein: CASSLYLRGFGNTEAFF. DNA of the CDR3: TGTGCCAGCAGTTTATATCTCAGGGGGTTCGGGAACACTGAAGCTTTCTTT.

The chain recombines TRBV27 with TRBJ1-5, with no clear D. The ends were cut back, 0 bases at V and 7 bases at J, with 7 bases in the middle. Per germline, CDR1 MNHEY and CDR2 SMNVEV (reference sequence). The CDR3 is made up of 13 amino acids. The CDR3 spells CASSLSLLQPQHF. The CDR3, as DNA: TGTGCCAGCAGTTTATCTCTATTGCAGCCCCAGCATTTT.